This TCR beta chain was captured by sequencing in a study of OX40 agonist ivuxolimab in advanced cancers. Study-wide context: Males comprised roughly four fifths of the group, whose mean age was roughly 64 years (range about 20 to 79).

Germline V gene data show CDR1 as LGHNT and CDR2 as FRNRAP. With V trimmed by 7 bases and J by 0 bases, 5 bases remained unmatched. This CDR3 has 14 amino acids. Sequencing was performed with immunoSEQ multiplex PCR; in TCRdb, only in-frame clones are kept and a portion is missing. The sample records 100,000 to 130,000 clones, less than 95% being singletons. The rearrangement joins TRBV12-5 to TRBJ2-5, with 7 bases fitting TRBD1. This clonotype originated in an adult with an advanced solid tumor such as melanoma, head and neck, liver or kidney cancer. This specimen consisted of CD4+ or CD8+ T cells sorted from blood, obtained in a trial of the OX40 agonist ivuxolimab. CDR3 protein: CASADRRNQETQYF. Here the CDR3 DNA reads TGTGCTAGTGCGGACAGGCGGAACCAAGAGACCCAGTACTTC.